The clone carrying this T cell receptor (beta chain) was recorded a few times. What it binds is unknown. At the Johns Hopkins FTIC core, DNA taken from cultured CD4+ T cells was sequenced by way of the Oncomine TCR Beta short-read assay. One entry per CDR3 protein results from TCRdb running MiXCR on the PCR reads. This table has about 20,000 distinct CDR3 sequences, about a third appearing once. The data are from a study of vaccination and CD4 T cells after COVID-19. The wider study: After vaccination, a few convalescent patients were sampled at day 14 and at days 161 to 241.

The V end lost 10 bases, the J end lost 0 bases, and 14 bases lay between the germline ends. The CDR3 is 14 amino acids. Germline V CDR1 and CDR2: ENHRY, SYGVKD. The time point here: late sampling 161 to 241 days after vaccination in three convalescent patients. Treatment specified: approximately nine-day PBMC culture with coronavirus spike peptide pools or control peptides (ViraFEST assay). Cells received half-medium changes with fresh IL-2 medium on days 3 and 7. V usage is TRBV10-3 and J usage is TRBJ2-3, with a possible D match to TRBD2 (6 bases). Sequences were derived from CD4+ T cells from blood, cultured in vitro, sampled about 7 months after SARS-CoV-2 vaccination. The clonotype originates from a human donor who had recovered from COVID-19. The CDR3 region is CASKDSGSTDTQYF. DNA for the CDR3: TGTGCCAGCAAAGACAGCGGGAGCACAGATACGCAGTATTTT.